Listed below are T cell receptor beta chains from one sample, sequenced in a study of T cell changes during pregnancy in multiple sclerosis. The protocol was immunoSEQ multiplex PCR, while the TCRdb copy is restricted to in-frame clones and leaves out a portion. The sample shows over 50,000 clones, about 92% of them seen only once. The sample consisted of CD4+ T cells from peripheral blood mononuclear cells, taken in the third trimester of pregnancy. The receptors derive from a female donor with multiple sclerosis, enrolled in a pregnancy study. CDR3s include the opening cysteine and the closing phenylalanine or tryptophan. A D gene is named only where the DNA matches it firmly. Clone sizes are given selectively: once, few, many, or a class where the clone is expanded.

V gene: TRBV19; J gene: TRBJ1-2; D gene: TRBD1; clone size: .; CDR3 protein: CASSVDRDYGYTF; CDR3 DNA: TGTGCCAGTAGTGTTGACAGGGACTATGGCTACACCTTC
V gene: TRBV18; J gene: TRBJ2-7; D gene: .; clone size: .; CDR3 protein: CASSRAGTGIYEQYF; CDR3 DNA: TGTGCCAGCTCACGCGCCGGGACTGGGATCTACGAGCAGTACTTC
V gene: TRBV4-2; J gene: TRBJ1-1; D gene: TRBD1; clone size: .; CDR3 protein: CASSSKGDRVRNTEAFF; CDR3 DNA: TGTGCCAGCAGCTCCAAAGGGGACAGGGTAAGGAACACTGAAGCTTTCTTT
V gene: TRBV2; J gene: TRBJ2-7; D gene: .; clone size: .; CDR3 protein: CASTPGRGGYEQYF; CDR3 DNA: TGTGCCAGCACTCCCGGTAGGGGCGGCTACGAGCAGTACTTC
V gene: TRBV18; J gene: TRBJ2-1; D gene: TRBD1; clone size: .; CDR3 protein: CASSPGQANNEQFF; CDR3 DNA: TGTGCCAGCTCACCGGGACAGGCAAACAATGAGCAGTTCTTC
V gene: TRBV5-1; J gene: TRBJ2-3; D gene: .; clone size: .; CDR3 protein: CASRPAPGVSDTQYF; CDR3 DNA: TGCGCCAGCAGGCCTGCCCCGGGAGTCTCGGATACGCAGTATTTT
V gene: TRBV6-1; J gene: TRBJ2-3; D gene: TRBD1; clone size: .; CDR3 protein: CASSRTGVVDTQYF; CDR3 DNA: TGTGCCAGCAGTCGAACAGGGGTTGTAGATACGCAGTATTTT
V gene: TRBV9; J gene: TRBJ2-1; D gene: TRBD2; clone size: few; CDR3 protein: CASSVARGSGRGYNEQFF; CDR3 DNA: TGTGCCAGCAGCGTAGCTCGGGGTAGCGGGAGGGGATACAATGAGCAGTTCTTC
V gene: TRBV6-1; J gene: TRBJ2-1; D gene: TRBD2; clone size: .; CDR3 protein: CASRHGTSGINEQFF; CDR3 DNA: TGTGCCAGCAGACACGGGACTAGCGGGATCAATGAGCAGTTCTTC
V gene: TRBV19; J gene: TRBJ1-1; D gene: .; clone size: .; CDR3 protein: CASSIASGFEAFF; CDR3 DNA: TGTGCCAGTAGTATAGCCTCGGGGTTTGAAGCTTTCTTT
V gene: TRBV9; J gene: TRBJ2-1; D gene: TRBD1; clone size: .; CDR3 protein: CASTSQGTGSYNEQFF; CDR3 DNA: TGTGCCAGCACCAGTCAGGGGACAGGCTCCTACAATGAGCAGTTCTTC
V gene: TRBV5-1; J gene: TRBJ2-1; D gene: .; clone size: .; CDR3 protein: CASSLEGYSYNEQFF; CDR3 DNA: TGCGCCAGCAGCTTGGAGGGGTACTCCTACAATGAGCAGTTCTTC
V gene: TRBV6-1; J gene: TRBJ2-6; D gene: .; clone size: .; CDR3 protein: CASSEGHLLSSGANVLTF; CDR3 DNA: TGTGCCAGCAGTGAAGGACACCTTCTGTCCTCTGGGGCCAACGTCCTGACTTTC
V gene: TRBV6-4; J gene: TRBJ2-7; D gene: .; clone size: .; CDR3 protein: CASSVSQGPQYEQYF; CDR3 DNA: TGTGCCAGCAGTGTCTCACAGGGCCCACAATACGAGCAGTACTTC
V gene: TRBV2; J gene: TRBJ2-3; D gene: TRBD2; clone size: .; CDR3 protein: CASSDPASGGGDTQYF; CDR3 DNA: TGTGCCAGCAGTGATCCGGCTAGCGGGGGTGGAGATACGCAGTATTTT
V gene: TRBV28; J gene: TRBJ2-2; D gene: TRBD2; clone size: .; CDR3 protein: CASSSISGGNTGELFF; CDR3 DNA: TGTGCCAGCAGTTCCATTAGCGGGGGCAACACCGGGGAGCTGTTTTTT
V gene: TRBV7-9; J gene: TRBJ2-7; D gene: TRBD1; clone size: .; CDR3 protein: CASRTGTASYEQYF; CDR3 DNA: TGTGCCAGCCGAACGGGGACAGCGTCCTACGAGCAGTACTTC
V gene: TRBV10-3; J gene: TRBJ1-5; D gene: TRBD1; clone size: few; CDR3 protein: CAISQTGESNQPQHF; CDR3 DNA: TGTGCCATCAGCCAGACAGGGGAAAGCAATCAGCCCCAGCATTTT
V gene: TRBV6-6; J gene: TRBJ2-7; D gene: .; clone size: .; CDR3 protein: CASSLGSTYEQYF; CDR3 DNA: TGTGCCAGCAGCCTAGGTTCAACCTACGAGCAGTACTTC
V gene: TRBV4-1; J gene: TRBJ2-7; D gene: .; clone size: .; CDR3 protein: CASSQDLSYEQYF; CDR3 DNA: TGCGCCAGCAGCCAAGATCTCTCCTACGAGCAGTACTTC
V gene: TRBV6-1; J gene: TRBJ1-2; D gene: .; clone size: .; CDR3 protein: CASMRDRGGYTF; CDR3 DNA: TGTGCCAGCATGCGGGATAGGGGTGGCTACACCTTC
V gene: TRBV28; J gene: TRBJ1-1; D gene: TRBD1; clone size: .; CDR3 protein: CASSRVRGQGTTEAFF; CDR3 DNA: TGTGCCAGCAGTCGCGTTAGAGGACAGGGGACGACTGAAGCTTTCTTT
V gene: TRBV27; J gene: TRBJ2-7; D gene: TRBD2; clone size: .; CDR3 protein: CASSLGSGRWEQYF; CDR3 DNA: TGTGCCAGCAGTTTAGGTAGCGGGAGATGGGAGCAGTACTTC
V gene: TRBV19; J gene: TRBJ1-5; D gene: .; clone size: few; CDR3 protein: CASNGGEWGQPQHF; CDR3 DNA: TGTGCCAGTAATGGGGGGGAATGGGGTCAGCCCCAGCATTTT
V gene: TRBV5-1; J gene: TRBJ2-1; D gene: TRBD2; clone size: .; CDR3 protein: CASSLAAAGEPEQFF; CDR3 DNA: TGCGCCAGCAGCTTGGCGGCTGCGGGAGAGCCTGAGCAGTTCTTC
V gene: TRBV9; J gene: TRBJ2-1; D gene: TRBD2; clone size: .; CDR3 protein: CASSARTSGVGNEQFF; CDR3 DNA: TGTGCCAGCAGCGCCCGGACTAGCGGGGTGGGAAATGAGCAGTTCTTC
V gene: TRBV2; J gene: TRBJ2-5; D gene: .; clone size: .; CDR3 protein: CASSEGGRTEETQYF; CDR3 DNA: TGTGCCAGCAGTGAAGGGGGAAGGACAGAAGAGACCCAGTACTTC
V gene: TRBV5-1; J gene: TRBJ2-1; D gene: TRBD1; clone size: .; CDR3 protein: CASSYGQGARNEQFF; CDR3 DNA: TGCGCCAGCAGCTACGGACAGGGGGCGAGAAATGAGCAGTTCTTC
V gene: TRBV2; J gene: TRBJ2-4; D gene: .; clone size: .; CDR3 protein: CASSVGGGPLAKNIQYF; CDR3 DNA: TGTGCCAGCAGTGTTGGGGGGGGCCCACTAGCCAAAAACATTCAGTACTTC
V gene: TRBV27; J gene: TRBJ2-3; D gene: TRBD2; clone size: .; CDR3 protein: CASSFTSGGTDTQYF; CDR3 DNA: TGTGCCAGCAGTTTTACTAGCGGGGGGACAGATACGCAGTATTTT
V gene: TRBV7-2; J gene: TRBJ2-7; D gene: TRBD2; clone size: .; CDR3 protein: CASSLDPAGVSYEQYF; CDR3 DNA: TGTGCCAGCAGCTTAGACCCAGCGGGAGTTTCTTACGAGCAGTACTTC
V gene: TRBV30; J gene: TRBJ1-2; D gene: TRBD1; clone size: .; CDR3 protein: CAWGEQQGQVNYGYTF; CDR3 DNA: TGTGCCTGGGGGGAACAACAGGGGCAAGTGAACTATGGCTACACCTTC
V gene: TRBV7-9; J gene: TRBJ2-6; D gene: .; clone size: .; CDR3 protein: CASSLGHRARSGANVLTF; CDR3 DNA: TGTGCCAGCAGCTTAGGACACAGGGCCCGCTCTGGGGCCAACGTCCTGACTTTC
V gene: TRBV9; J gene: TRBJ1-5; D gene: .; clone size: .; CDR3 protein: CASSVGEGRNQPQHF; CDR3 DNA: TGTGCCAGCAGCGTAGGGGAAGGGAGGAATCAGCCCCAGCATTTT
V gene: TRBV19; J gene: TRBJ1-1; D gene: .; clone size: .; CDR3 protein: CASSAQGGGSTEAFF; CDR3 DNA: TGTGCCAGTAGTGCTCAGGGAGGAGGTAGCACTGAAGCTTTCTTT
V gene: TRBV7-2; J gene: TRBJ2-1; D gene: .; clone size: .; CDR3 protein: CASSLAHRAYNEQFF; CDR3 DNA: TGTGCCAGCAGCTTAGCCCACAGGGCCTACAATGAGCAGTTCTTC
V gene: TRBV5-1; J gene: TRBJ2-5; D gene: TRBD2; clone size: .; CDR3 protein: CASSPRGSGGQETQYF; CDR3 DNA: TGCGCCAGCAGCCCGAGGGGTAGCGGGGGGCAAGAGACCCAGTACTTC
V gene: TRBV4-2; J gene: TRBJ2-2; D gene: TRBD1; clone size: few; CDR3 protein: CASSQDGTARGGELFF; CDR3 DNA: TGTGCCAGCAGCCAAGATGGGACAGCGAGGGGCGGGGAGCTGTTTTTT
V gene: TRBV28; J gene: TRBJ2-7; D gene: TRBD1; clone size: .; CDR3 protein: CASSLQTGVIYEQYF; CDR3 DNA: TGTGCCAGCAGTCTGCAGACAGGGGTTATCTACGAGCAGTACTTC
V gene: TRBV7-3; J gene: TRBJ1-1; D gene: .; clone size: .; CDR3 protein: CASSLRGRNTEAFF; CDR3 DNA: TGTGCCAGCAGCTTAAGGGGCAGGAACACTGAAGCTTTCTTT
V gene: TRBV5-4; J gene: TRBJ2-5; D gene: .; clone size: .; CDR3 protein: CASSLWGRGETQYF; CDR3 DNA: TGTGCCAGCAGCTTGTGGGGCCGGGGGGAGACCCAGTACTTC
V gene: TRBV6-6; J gene: TRBJ1-4; D gene: TRBD1; clone size: .; CDR3 protein: CASSHNVGTGDEKLFF; CDR3 DNA: TGTGCCAGCAGTCATAACGTCGGGACAGGGGATGAAAAACTGTTTTTT
V gene: TRBV7-8; J gene: TRBJ2-1; D gene: TRBD2; clone size: once; CDR3 protein: CASSGRTSGSYNEQFF; CDR3 DNA: TGTGCCAGCAGCGGTCGGACTAGCGGGAGCTACAATGAGCAGTTCTTC
V gene: TRBV7-3; J gene: TRBJ2-1; D gene: .; clone size: once; CDR3 protein: CASSLRQGGYNEQFF; CDR3 DNA: TGTGCCAGCAGCTTAAGGCAGGGAGGCTACAATGAGCAGTTCTTC
V gene: TRBV29-1; J gene: TRBJ2-5; D gene: TRBD1; clone size: .; CDR3 protein: CSACAGTGVRSQETQYF; CDR3 DNA: TGCAGCGCCTGCGCCGGGACAGGGGTGCGGTCACAAGAGACCCAGTACTTC
V gene: TRBV5-8; J gene: TRBJ2-2; D gene: TRBD1; clone size: .; CDR3 protein: CASSRDSRTGELFF; CDR3 DNA: TGTGCCAGCAGCCGGGACAGCCGGACCGGGGAGCTGTTTTTT
V gene: TRBV6-5; J gene: TRBJ1-3; D gene: .; clone size: .; CDR3 protein: CASSKAGVGNTIYF; CDR3 DNA: TGTGCCAGCAGTAAGGCCGGGGTCGGAAACACCATATATTTT
V gene: TRBV10-3; J gene: TRBJ2-7; D gene: .; clone size: .; CDR3 protein: CAISQGGSGNAEQYF; CDR3 DNA: TGTGCCATCAGCCAAGGAGGTTCTGGAAACGCCGAGCAGTACTTC
V gene: TRBV25-1; J gene: TRBJ2-4; D gene: .; clone size: .; CDR3 protein: CASSGSVPNIQYF; CDR3 DNA: TGTGCCAGCAGCGGAAGCGTACCAAACATTCAGTACTTC
V gene: TRBV28; J gene: TRBJ2-7; D gene: TRBD1; clone size: .; CDR3 protein: CATMTGGTSYEQYF; CDR3 DNA: TGTGCCACCATGACAGGGGGCACGTCTTACGAGCAGTACTTC
V gene: TRBV7-8; J gene: TRBJ1-5; D gene: .; clone size: few; CDR3 protein: CASSQGPGRDQPQHF; CDR3 DNA: TGTGCCAGCAGCCAGGGGCCCGGGCGGGATCAGCCCCAGCATTTT
V gene: TRBV7-2; J gene: TRBJ2-3; D gene: .; clone size: .; CDR3 protein: CASGRGTSTDTQYF; CDR3 DNA: TGTGCCAGCGGGAGGGGGACTAGCACAGATACGCAGTATTTT
V gene: TRBV9; J gene: TRBJ2-5; D gene: TRBD2; clone size: .; CDR3 protein: CASSSRTSGGPREKQETQYF; CDR3 DNA: TGTGCCAGCAGCTCGCGGACTAGCGGGGGGCCGAGAGAAAAACAAGAGACCCAGTACTTC
V gene: TRBV6-5; J gene: TRBJ1-1; D gene: .; clone size: .; CDR3 protein: CASSRNTEAFF; CDR3 DNA: TGTGCCAGCAGTCGGAACACTGAAGCTTTCTTT
V gene: TRBV30; J gene: TRBJ1-4; D gene: .; clone size: .; CDR3 protein: CAWSVRYDEKLFF; CDR3 DNA: TGTGCCTGGAGTGTACGGTATGATGAAAAACTGTTTTTT